This T cell receptor beta chain was observed in a study of regulatory T cells in long-lasting Graves disease. To make TCR beta libraries, researchers used iRepertoire HTBI primers and Arm-PCR of CDR3 regions. TCRdb reanalysed the multiplex PCR reads using MiXCR and keeps one entry per CDR3 protein. The table shows about 540,000 distinct CDR3 sequences, with roughly 13% occurring only once. The germline V gene encodes CDR1 SQVTM and CDR2 ANQGSEA. CDR3 length equals 15 residues. Trimming pared 7 bases from V and 0 bases from J, leaving 18 bases between. This clonotype was counted many times. The time point denotes: newly diagnosed GD, antithyroid drugs for less than 3 months. The authors made the TCR library using RNA they extracted from PBMCs. These data were also filed under a second study, of T cells in Graves' hyperthyroidism and ophthalmopathy. As that study records: These patients, aged 18 to 65, had recently diagnosed hyperthyroidism lasting under 2 months. Ophthalmopathy and stable hyperthyroidism were told apart by a 13 V-J model.

The TCR was taken from a man aged 25-45 years with Graves disease. This chain connects TRBV29-1 to TRBJ1-1; no clear D. Sequencing was performed on peripheral blood mononuclear cells (PBMCs), taken at new diagnosis, from a patient treated with antithyroid drugs. DNA for the CDR3: TGCAGCGCGACTTCTTTTATGTACATGAACACTGAAGCTTTCTTT. Amino acids: CSATSFMYMNTEAFF.